This TCR beta chain was recorded in a study of cytomegalovirus exposure and HLA in healthy donors. The primer mix had 60 Vbeta and 13 Jbeta primers. Measured with immunoSEQ multiplex PCR; TCRdb has only the in-frame clones, and not every one. Of over 110,000 clones listed, more than 75% were seen once; the top ten hold 5% to 7.5%. Source material: PBMCs. The clonotype originates from a woman between 40 and 50 years old in good health and CMV-seropositive.

The CDR3 spells CASSISGRWGTGELFF. The CDR3 DNA reads as TGTGCCAGCAGTATTAGCGGGAGGTGGGGCACCGGGGAGCTGTTTTTT. V gene TRBV2 combines with J gene TRBJ2-2, with 10 bases identical to TRBD2. The V segment lost 5 bases and the J segment 4 bases; nucleotides outside the gene matches: 7. The CDR3 contains 16 residues. Per germline, CDR1 SNHLY and CDR2 FYNNEI. The variable domain in full, completed from reference TRBV2 and TRBJ2-2, reads EPEVTQTPSHQVTQMGQEVILRCVPISNHLYFYWYRQILGQKVEFLVSFYNNEISEKSEIFDDQFSVERPDGSNFTLKIRSTKLEDSAMYFCASSISGRWGTGELFFGEGSRLTVL.